One T cell receptor (beta chain) is described in this entry. This clonotype appeared many times. Its antigen has not been determined. Base quality data are lacking; no much larger clone is found one base away. This entry is derived from a study of regulatory T cells in long-lasting Graves disease (TCRdb year 2021). For the wider study: Newly diagnosed Graves' disease patients had taken antithyroid drugs for less than 3 months. Peripheral blood TCR sequencing and RNA sequencing compared persistent Graves' disease patients with newly diagnosed Graves' disease patients. The study took place in China and was registered as a clinical trial. A total of roughly 33 samples were covered by TCR sequencing, comprising approximately 13 persistent and around 20 newly diagnosed Graves' disease patients. Study-level results and caveats: Compared with newly diagnosed patients, persistent Graves' disease patients had lower TCR Shannon entropy and fewer highly expanded clones, which suggests clonal expansion. The small sample size was acknowledged by the authors as a limitation that may reduce accuracy. Sequencing and analysis were limited to the TCR beta chain. Only peripheral blood was studied, because thyroid tissue, the primary lesion, was inaccessible. A larger number of public clonotypes was shared among persistent patients (more than 2,500) than among newly diagnosed patients (around 880).

The intended sense of this specimen's time point label: newly diagnosed GD, antithyroid drugs for less than 3 months. RNA was extracted from PBMCs in TRIzol for both TCR sequencing and RNA sequencing. Graves' disease was diagnosed according to American Thyroid Association guidelines. The patients came from an endocrinology department in Xi'an, China. Each patient gave approximately 9.7 milliliters of peripheral blood, collected in an EDTA anticoagulant tube. PBMCs were isolated by Ficoll Paque Plus density gradient separation without further T cell sorting. An Agilent 2100 Bioanalyzer and agarose gel were used to assess RNA quality, and a NanoDrop 2000 was used to measure RNA concentration. To prepare the library, multiplex PCR was applied. The instrument was an Illumina HiSeq 4000. To build TCR beta libraries, CDR3 regions were amplified by Arm-PCR using iRepertoire HTBI primers. Before sequencing, the PCR products went through gel purification. In the original analysis: Gene usage analysis of CDR3 amino acid clonotypes relied on the roughly 60 TRBV and 15 or so TRBJ segments identified across samples. COPE and FqMerger were used to merge filtered high-quality paired reads into contigs. BLAST was used to align contigs to the IMGT TRBV, TRBD and TRBJ reference genes, and CDR3 was defined following IMGT. Clonotypes above 0.1% frequency were classified as highly expanded clones. Repertoire diversity was measured by Shannon entropy, and V-J evenness by the Gini coefficient. Clonotypes shared by more than one individual were considered public. The public sequencing data were trimmed at Q25 with fastp and processed into clonotypes with MiXCR by TCRdb, which kept only in-frame beta chains. Identical CDR3 proteins give one entry, which carries the most common genes and DNA. TCRdb, not the original authors, processed these V and J calls. The table for this sample lists around 450,000 distinct CDR3 sequences; 14% to 15% of them were counted only once. The ten largest clones capture around 15% of the sample.

The data also belong to a second study, concerning T cells in Graves' hyperthyroidism and ophthalmopathy. The second study also describes: Graves' hyperthyroidism was defined as stable when no progression to ophthalmopathy occurred over 18 months of follow-up. Hyperthyroidism patients were newly diagnosed, had a disease duration of under 2 months, and were aged 18 to 65 years. The study excluded patients with uncontrolled infections, other autoimmune diseases, pregnancy or lactation. Clinical symptoms, serum thyroxine and TRAb, thyroid ultrasound, and orbital computed tomography formed the basis for the diagnoses. The TCR CDR3 was subjected to a first round of RT-PCR using the HTBI primer set and the Qiagen OneStep RT-PCR kit. Blood samples also contained most of the expanded thyroid clonotypes (frequency above 0.001), which suggests that blood repertoires may reflect thyroid immune responses. Ophthalmopathy was separated from stable hyperthyroidism by a 13 V-J signature model, with around 88% sensitivity and about 81% specificity obtained in cross-validation and 80%/75% obtained in testing. During validation, the model predicted progression to ophthalmopathy a median of around 6 months ahead of onset, with roughly 65% sensitivity and more than 72% specificity. To identify distinguishing TCR V-J signatures, a discovery cohort of around 100 patients was used, comprising 43 with Graves' ophthalmopathy and 57 with stable Graves' hyperthyroidism. Whether ophthalmopathy could be predicted prospectively was tested in an independent validation cohort made up of 18 to 20 hyperthyroidism patients plus 17 patients who later progressed to ophthalmopathy. For training and testing, the 110 or so patients in the discovery cohort were randomly divided in a 7:3 ratio. In addition, the study compared T-cell repertoires in thyroid tissue and in blood from over 5 Graves' hyperthyroidism patients. After sampling, hyperthyroidism patients received methimazole starting at 30 mg daily, and ophthalmopathy patients received high-dose intravenous methylprednisolone. Libraries were constructed in a second round of multiplex PCR, after which size selection and purification were performed. The libraries were sequenced on an Illumina HiSeq2000 using paired-end 100 bp reads. Raw data were processed with SOAPnuke, discarding reads with adapters, uncalled bases, mean Phred below 15, or no exact constant-primer or identifier match. COPE v1.2.5 was used to merge the high-quality paired reads, and each unique nucleotide sequence was defined as a clonotype. MiTCR v1.1 was used to align clonotypes to the IMGT TRBV, TRBD and TRBJ reference segments. Analysis was restricted to V-J combinations with a frequency above 0.0001, which covered 99.2% of repertoires. The TCS score was defined as F50 (clonal expansion) divided by E x V (chaos), with BLOSUM62-based TCRdist calculated between CDR3 peptides within each V-J. Welch's t-statistics and random forest reduced roughly 530 V-J features to 10 to 15, which were used in a naive Bayes classifier (R e1071). Sample size was not statistically predetermined, and investigators were not blinded to group allocation. The paper reports TCR Vbeta CDR3 sequencing of some 140 peripheral blood samples: 40 to 45 ophthalmopathy, over 70 hyperthyroidism and around 17 progressor patients.

The sample in question was peripheral blood mononuclear cells (PBMCs), obtained at new diagnosis, from a patient treated with antithyroid drugs. The TCR sequence derives from a woman in her thirties with Graves disease. Donor details come from another sample of the same person, matched by shared clones.

The base sequence is TGTGCCATCTCGACAGGGCCAATCTACGAGCAGTACTTC. It translates as CAISTGPIYEQYF. The sequence links TRBV28 to TRBJ2-7; 7 bases in the junction line up with TRBD1. Reading the germline V gene gives CDR1 MDHEN and CDR2 SYDVKM. V is cut back by 10 bases and J by 3 bases, with 9 bases in the junction unmatched. The CDR3 measures 13 amino acids from cysteine to phenylalanine. The CDR3 DNA has 39 bases and is translated from base 1.